Here is one T cell receptor beta chain with its context. The sample belongs to a study of CD8 T cells in Susac syndrome. Germline V gene data show CDR1 as SEHNR and CDR2 as FQNEAQ (reference sequence). V lost 5 bases and J 4 bases, leaving 21 bases between the germline ends. CDR3 size: 16 residues. RNA, at about 0.5 to 1 ug, was reverse transcribed with random hexamers. Across 54 Vbeta and 13 Jbeta, immunoSEQ multiplex PCR amplified TCR beta CDR3. TCRdb reprocessed the immunoSEQ multiplex PCR reads with MiXCR, giving one entry per CDR3 protein. The sample holds about 280,000 distinct CDR3 sequences, about 88% seen once. Negative isolation yielded CD4+ and CD8+ T cells, and FACS enriched TEMRA cells.

The sample was CD8+ T cells from PBMCs. J is TRBJ2-7 and V is TRBV7-9; D is uncertain. This receptor was obtained from a human donor with multiple sclerosis. The CDR3 nucleotides are TGTGCCAGCAGCCACGCTAGTAGTGGGTGGTATTACGAGCAGTACTTC. Residues: CASSHASSGWYYEQYF.